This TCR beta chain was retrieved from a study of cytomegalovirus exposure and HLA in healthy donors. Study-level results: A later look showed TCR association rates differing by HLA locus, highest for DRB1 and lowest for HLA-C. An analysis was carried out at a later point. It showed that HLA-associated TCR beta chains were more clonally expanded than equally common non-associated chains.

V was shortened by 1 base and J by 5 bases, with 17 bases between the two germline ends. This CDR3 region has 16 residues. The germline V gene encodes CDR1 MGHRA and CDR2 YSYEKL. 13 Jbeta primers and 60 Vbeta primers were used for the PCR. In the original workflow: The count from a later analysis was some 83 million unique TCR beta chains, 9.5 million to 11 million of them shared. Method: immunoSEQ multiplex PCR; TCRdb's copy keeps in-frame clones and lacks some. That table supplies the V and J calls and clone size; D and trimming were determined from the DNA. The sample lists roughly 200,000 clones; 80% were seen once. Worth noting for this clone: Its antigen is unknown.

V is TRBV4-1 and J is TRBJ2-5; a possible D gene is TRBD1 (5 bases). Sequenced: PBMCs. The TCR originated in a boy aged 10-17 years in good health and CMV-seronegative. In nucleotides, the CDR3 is TGCGCCAGCAGCCAAGGAAGCGCAGGGTCGATCGAGACCCAGTACTTC. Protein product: CASSQGSAGSIETQYF.